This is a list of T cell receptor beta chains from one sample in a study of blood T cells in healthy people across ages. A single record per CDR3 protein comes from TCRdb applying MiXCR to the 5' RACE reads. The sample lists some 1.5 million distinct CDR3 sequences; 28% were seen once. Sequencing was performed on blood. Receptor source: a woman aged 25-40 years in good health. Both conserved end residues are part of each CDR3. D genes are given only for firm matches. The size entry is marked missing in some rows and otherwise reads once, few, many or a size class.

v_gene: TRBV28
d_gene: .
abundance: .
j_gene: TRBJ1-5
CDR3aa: CASGSGTSYSNQPQHF
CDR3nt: TGTGCCAGCGGATCCGGGACCTCATATAGCAATCAGCCCCAGCATTTT

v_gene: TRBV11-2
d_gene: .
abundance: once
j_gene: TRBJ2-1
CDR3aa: CASSVPRDNEQFF
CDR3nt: TGTGCCAGCAGCGTACCGCGCGACAATGAGCAGTTCTTC

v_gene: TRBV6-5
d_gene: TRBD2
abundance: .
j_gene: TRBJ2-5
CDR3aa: CASTSSRGGLTQYF
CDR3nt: TGTGCCAGCACCTCTTCGCGGGGGGGCCTAACCCAGTACTTC

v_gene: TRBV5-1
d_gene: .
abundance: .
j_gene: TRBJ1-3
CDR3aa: CASSLGSRDNSGNTIYF
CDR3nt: TGCGCCAGCAGCTTGGGGTCCCGGGACAACTCTGGAAACACCATATATTTT

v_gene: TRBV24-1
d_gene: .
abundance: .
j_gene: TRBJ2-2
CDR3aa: CATSDSPGELFF
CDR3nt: TGTGCCACCAGTGATTCCCCCGGGGAGCTGTTTTTT

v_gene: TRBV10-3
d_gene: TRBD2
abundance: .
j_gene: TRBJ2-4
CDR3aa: CAIREYLIGREQYF
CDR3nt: TGTGCCATCAGAGAATATCTCATCGGGCGGGAGCAGTACTTC

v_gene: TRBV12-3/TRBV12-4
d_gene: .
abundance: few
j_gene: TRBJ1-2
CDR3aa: CASTTTGSYGYTF
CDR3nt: TGTGCCAGCACCACCACCGGCTCCTATGGCTACACCTTC

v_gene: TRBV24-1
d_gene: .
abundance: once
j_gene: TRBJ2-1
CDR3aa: CATSDGKGNEQFF
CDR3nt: TGTGCCACCAGTGATGGTAAAGGGAATGAGCAGTTCTTC

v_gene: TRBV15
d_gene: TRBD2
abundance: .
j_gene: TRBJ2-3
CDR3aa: CATSRALAGTDTQYF
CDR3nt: TGTGCCACCAGCAGAGCTCTAGCGGGGACAGATACGCAGTATTTT

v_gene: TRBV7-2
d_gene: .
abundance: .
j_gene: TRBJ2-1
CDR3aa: CASSLKAYTDNEQFF
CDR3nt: TGTGCCAGCAGCTTAAAAGCGTATACCGACAATGAGCAGTTCTTC

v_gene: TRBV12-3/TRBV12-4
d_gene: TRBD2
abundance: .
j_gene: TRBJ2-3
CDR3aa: CASSPRSGGTDTQYF
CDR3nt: TGTGCCAGCAGTCCCCGGAGCGGGGGGACAGATACGCAGTATTTT

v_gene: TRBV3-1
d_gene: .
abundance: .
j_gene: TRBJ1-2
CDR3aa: CASSPRIPRYGYTF
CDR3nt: TGTGCCAGCAGCCCACGTATACCGCGTTATGGCTACACCTTC

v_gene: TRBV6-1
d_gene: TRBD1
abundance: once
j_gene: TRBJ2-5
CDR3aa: CASRDYSRVGTEETQYF
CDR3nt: TGTGCCAGCAGAGACTACAGTAGGGTGGGGACAGAAGAGACCCAGTACTTC

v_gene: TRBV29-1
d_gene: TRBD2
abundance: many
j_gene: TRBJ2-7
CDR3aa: CSVEDQTSGRDGEQYF
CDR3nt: TGCAGCGTTGAAGACCAGACTAGCGGGAGAGATGGCGAGCAGTACTTC

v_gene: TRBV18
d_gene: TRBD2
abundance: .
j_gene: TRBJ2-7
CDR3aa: CASSLPTSDKTYEQYF
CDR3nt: TGTGCCAGCTCACTACCAACTAGCGACAAAACCTACGAGCAGTACTTC

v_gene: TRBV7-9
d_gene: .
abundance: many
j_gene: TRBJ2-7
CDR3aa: CASSATEEQYF
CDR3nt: TGTGCCAGCAGCGCTACCGAGGAGCAGTACTTC

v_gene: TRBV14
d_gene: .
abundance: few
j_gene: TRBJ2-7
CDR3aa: CASSLFTGDGAYEQYF
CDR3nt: TGTGCCAGCAGCCTCTTTACCGGGGACGGAGCCTACGAGCAGTACTTC

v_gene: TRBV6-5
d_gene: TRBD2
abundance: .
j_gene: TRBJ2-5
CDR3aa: CASSYLLPGLAGGRETQYF
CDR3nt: TGTGCCAGCAGTTACCTCCTCCCGGGACTAGCGGGGGGGAGGGAGACCCAGTACTTC

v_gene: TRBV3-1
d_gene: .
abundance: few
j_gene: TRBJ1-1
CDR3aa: CASSQGGRGTEAFF
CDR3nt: TGTGCCAGCAGCCAAGGTGGCAGGGGAACTGAAGCTTTCTTT

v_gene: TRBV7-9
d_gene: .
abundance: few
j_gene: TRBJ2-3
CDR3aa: CASRDPAAAGDTQYF
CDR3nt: TGTGCCAGCAGGGACCCCGCTGCCGCGGGAGATACGCAGTATTTT

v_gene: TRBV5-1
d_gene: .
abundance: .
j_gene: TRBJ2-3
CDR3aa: CASSGGDSRTDAQYF
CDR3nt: TGCGCCAGCAGCGGGGGGGACAGCCGCACAGATGCGCAGTATTTT

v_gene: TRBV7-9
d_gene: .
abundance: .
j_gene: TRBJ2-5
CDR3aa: CANSPRQAEETQYF
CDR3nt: TGTGCCAACAGCCCCCGACAGGCGGAAGAGACCCAGTACTTC

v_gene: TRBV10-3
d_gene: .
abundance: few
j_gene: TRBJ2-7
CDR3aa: CAISPAASYEQYF
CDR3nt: TGTGCCATCTCGCCGGCAGCATCCTACGAGCAGTACTTC

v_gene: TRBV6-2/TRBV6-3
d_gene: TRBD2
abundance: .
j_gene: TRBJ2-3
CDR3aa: CVSRTSGSFNTQYF
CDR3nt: TGTGTCAGCAGGACTAGCGGGAGTTTTAATACGCAGTATTTT

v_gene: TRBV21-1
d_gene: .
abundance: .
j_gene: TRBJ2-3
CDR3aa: CASSSSVTKAGDTQYF
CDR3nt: TGTGCCAGCAGCAGCTCCGTGACCAAAGCGGGGGATACGCAGTATTTT

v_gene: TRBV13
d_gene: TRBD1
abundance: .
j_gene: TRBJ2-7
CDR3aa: CASLSSSWTGRFYEQYF
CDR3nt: TGTGCCAGCTTGAGTTCTAGTTGGACAGGACGTTTTTACGAGCAGTACTTC

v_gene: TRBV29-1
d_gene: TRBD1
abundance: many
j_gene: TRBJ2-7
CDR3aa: CSVPGQADEQYF
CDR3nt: TGCAGCGTTCCGGGACAGGCGGACGAGCAGTACTTC

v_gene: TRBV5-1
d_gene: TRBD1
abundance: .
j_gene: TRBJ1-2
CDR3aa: CASSLDRGAGYTF
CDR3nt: TGCGCCAGCAGCTTGGACAGGGGAGCTGGCTACACCTTC

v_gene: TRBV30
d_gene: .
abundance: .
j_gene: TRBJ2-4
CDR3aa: CAWSVGIGLAKNIQYF
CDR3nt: TGTGCCTGGAGTGTTGGGATAGGGCTAGCCAAAAACATTCAGTACTTC

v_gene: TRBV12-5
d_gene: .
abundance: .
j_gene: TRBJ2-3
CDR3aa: CASGLAPTVISTDTQYF
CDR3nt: TGTGCTAGTGGTTTGGCCCCCACGGTTATTAGCACAGATACGCAGTATTTT

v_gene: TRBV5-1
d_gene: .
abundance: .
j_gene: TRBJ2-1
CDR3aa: CASSLLTANYNEQFF
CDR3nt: TGCGCCAGCAGCTTGCTTACTGCAAACTACAATGAGCAGTTCTTC

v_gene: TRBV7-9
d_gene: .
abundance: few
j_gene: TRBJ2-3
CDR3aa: CASSLPGRPSTDTQYF
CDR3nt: TGTGCCAGCAGCTTACCCGGCAGACCTAGCACAGATACGCAGTATTTT

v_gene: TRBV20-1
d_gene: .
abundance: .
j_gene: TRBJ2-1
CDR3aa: CSARDGPVYNEQFF
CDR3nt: TGCAGTGCTAGAGATGGGCCAGTCTACAATGAGCAGTTCTTC